This T cell receptor (beta chain) was found in a study of cytomegalovirus exposure and HLA in healthy donors (dated by TCRdb to about 2017). Background for the entire study: An earlier analysis of 587 of the donors reported over 250 Gb of sequence data and around 120 million unique TCR beta sequences obtained from roughly 180 million T cells. Roughly 300 gigabases of sequencing data and tens of millions of unique TCR sequences made up an early release that covered several hundred HLA-typed donors. The genetic ancestry cluster associated with self-reported Caucasian donors included about 81% of the roughly 390 genotyped donors. The study was designed to test whether signatures of past pathogen exposure could be identified by cataloging public T cell receptors. The study used immunosequencing to profile the T cell repertoires of some 600 subjects and linked those repertoires to cytomegalovirus serostatus. A separate validation cohort of over a hundred different subjects was used in addition to the approximately 610-subject first cohort. To predict cytomegalovirus infection status, the study combined high-throughput TCR immunosequencing, statistical association of individual TCRs with disease status, and machine learning. A later analysis re-analyzed previously published TCR beta repertoires from hundreds of donors and added high-resolution HLA genotyping to study TCR occurrence patterns. The later analysis used no new phenotypic data to find candidate immune exposures, relying instead on TCR beta sequences and their occurrence across donors. An earlier analysis of nearly 600 of the donors applied high-throughput TCR beta sequencing to assess whether each TCR beta V gene segment acted as functional or pseudogenic. Donor age, sex, ethnicity and CMV serostatus were collected together with the repertoire data. Genome-wide SNP genotypes for about 55% of the roughly 670 donors were used in a later genetic analysis, which treated that subset as a discovery cohort. Every discovery cohort repertoire had been produced on one sequencing platform. HLA typing covered class I and class II loci at four-digit resolution. The number of donors typed differed by locus, with 629-630 for A, B, C, DRB1 and DQB1, around 560 for DQA1, about 610 for DPA1, and 450 to 480 for DPB1. Four or five DR-DQ haplotypes were handled as single units for association and clustering because linkage in the cohort was strong. Across about 370 genotyped donors of the cohort, an average of about 250,000 unique TCR beta nucleotide sequences per donor were sequenced, and about a sixth of those sequences were non-productive. The investigation overall reported the following: In a later analysis, TCR association rates were found to vary across HLA loci, with the most associated TCRs seen for DRB1 alleles and the fewest for HLA-C alleles. Specific HLA alleles were associated with roughly 16,000 TCR beta sequences at a false discovery rate of 0.05 in a later analysis. It was suggested by the authors that the approach could potentially be generalized to other disease states and immunological phenotypes. A further reported finding was that TCR beta sequences accurately predicted the HLA-A and HLA-B alleles for most subjects in the first cohort. The study listed over 150 TCR beta chains as associated with cytomegalovirus. In a later analysis, HLA-associated TCR beta chains showed more clonal expansion and lower generation probabilities than non-associated chains that were equally common. About 17 rarely observed V segments, including chromosome 9 orphons, were excluded from the earlier analysis of approximately 500 of the donors because counts were too low. HLA typing was unavailable for some donors at each locus, so association tests used only the typed subset. In a later analysis, several top co-occurrence clusters were reported to appear linked to parvovirus B19, influenza, CMV and Epstein-Barr virus. Linkage disequilibrium might explain the correlated functional status among segregating V segments, but an unknown experimental factor could not be ruled out. According to a later analysis, most CMV-associated TCR beta chains appeared to be HLA-restricted, and the HLA associations seemed to be driven largely by CMV exposure. In a later genetic analysis, a missense DCLRE1C variant was associated with V-gene and J-gene trimming of TCR beta chains, and the association was replicated in an independent cohort. A cluster of highly shared sequence variants was judged likely to be a technical artifact of the sequencing pipeline. According to a later genetic analysis, donors in an Asian-associated ancestry cluster had fewer N-insertions in productive TCRs than the roughly 670-donor mean. An earlier analysis of approximately 500 of the donors showed that most TCR beta V segments appeared in productive rearrangements either about 90% or about 30% of the time, which broadly matched IMGT annotations. Because the 87-base-pair reads could not distinguish some IMGT-functional V segments, including TRBV6-2 and TRBV6-3, those segments were excluded. CMV serostatus was the only immune exposure information available for the cohort. Cytomegalovirus status was reported to be diagnosed by the classifier with high specificity and sensitivity in both the original and validation cohorts. Strong co-occurrence of HLA alleles, especially DR and DQ, made assigning TCR associations to individual alleles difficult. While some public TCRs were present in many individuals, most TCR sequences turned up only very rarely across donors. In vitro tests confirmed that three of the cytomegalovirus-associated TCR beta chains recognize cytomegalovirus antigens. The presence/absence analyses assumed that sequencing depth was roughly uniform across donors, and that assumption may not be true. In this cohort, only TCR beta chains were sequenced, and detectable features were limited by the absence of alpha or paired-chain data.

About this clone itself: No antigen is known for it. Base qualities are not recorded, but no much larger clone differs from it by a single base. This sample includes further DNA sequences coding for the same CDR3.

Deletion took 0 bases off V and 2 bases off J, with a span of 7 bases between the germline ends. The germline V gene yields SGHRS for CDR1 and YFSETQ for CDR2. There are 14 amino acids in the CDR3, from cysteine to phenylalanine inclusive. CDR3 DNA is the only sequence kept; it has 42 bases, read in frame from the first base. The receptor library was made with the immunoSEQ multiplex PCR assay. For the multiplex PCR, a mixture combining 60 forward primers for TCR Vbeta segments and 13 reverse primers for TCR Jbeta segments was used. A multiplex PCR assay on genomic DNA amplified the CDR3 region of rearranged TCR beta genes. Amplified TCR beta libraries were sequenced as 87-base-pair reads on the Illumina HiSeq System. In the authors' own workflow: A later analysis counted around 72 million unique TCR beta chains across the 700 or so repertoires, and some 11 million of these chains were shared by at least two donors. A nearest-neighbor algorithm error-corrected the raw reads and collapsed the reads into unique sequences, merging closely related sequences to remove PCR and sequencing errors. CDR3 sequences were aligned to IMGT reference sequences to assign V, D and J gene segments. For a sequence to be retained, a match of at least six nucleotides was required to both a V gene segment and a J gene segment. A rearrangement counted as productive if the CDR3 had no stop codons and remained in frame with V and J, and every other rearrangement counted as non-productive. Following IMGT convention, CDR3 was defined as the stretch from the second conserved V-encoded cysteine up to the conserved J-encoded phenylalanine. The earlier analysis of 587 of the donors excluded any sequence lacking an unambiguous match to a single V gene segment. In an earlier analysis of 587 of the donors, V segments were called functional above 56.7% productive rearrangements and were called segregating when the between-donor standard deviation exceeded 5%. A statistical classification framework was built for diagnosing cytomegalovirus status from the catalog of TCR beta chain sequences. V and J gene assignment, in a later analysis, came from comparing TCR nucleotide sequences with IMGT/GENE-DB human TR gene sequences. A later analysis assigned CDR3 sequences and most-parsimonious VDJ recombination scenarios with the TCRdist pipeline. In a later analysis, each TCR beta chain was defined by its CDR3 amino acid sequence together with its V-gene family, and reads lacking a unique V-gene family were excluded. A later analysis removed 600 or so highly shared, low-generation-probability nucleotide sequences to deal with suspected cross-contamination and a sequencing artifact. In a later analysis, a clonal expansion index for each public chain was calculated from normalized within-repertoire ranks of inferred template counts. A later analysis computed generation probabilities with a VDJ recombination model fitted to out-of-frame rearrangements, and checked the results against IGoR. In a later analysis, hypergeometric tests were used to score TCR-TCR, TCR-HLA and TCR-CMV co-occurrence, with a repertoire-size bias correction applied to TCR pairs. To estimate false discovery rates, a later analysis permuted the HLA or CMV assignments 20 times. In a later analysis, co-occurring TCRs were grouped with DBSCAN, and TCRdist sequence similarity was added when clustering was performed within HLA-allele-positive subsets. Repertoires with fewer than 30,000 or more than 120,000 public chains were left out of co-occurrence clustering, as were a few repertoires with anomalous nucleotide sharing. Here the immuneACCESS table is served through TCRdb, limited to in-frame sequences with V and J called. Missing clones are a known gap in these copies; in checked studies unresolved V genes cover under half, and the rest lacks a known reason. V and J calls and clone size are those listed in that table; D and trimming were worked out from the DNA. Across this sample there are 200,000 to 250,000 clones, with over 75% seen only once. The ten largest clonotypes hold 0.22% of the sample.

The cohort was made up of several hundred healthy bone marrow donors. At the time of sampling, all cohort members were nominally healthy, though unrecorded immune exposures were likely present. The donor was CMV seronegative and belonged to the group of 380 or so seronegative cohort members. A peripheral blood sample was provided by each donor, and peripheral blood mononuclear cells were used for TCR beta sequencing. The Qiagen DNeasy Blood Extraction Kit was used to extract genomic DNA from the blood cell samples. The receptor was derived from a girl aged 2 to 9 in good health and CMV-seronegative. Material: PBMCs. This sequence uses TRBV5-1 and TRBJ2-3, with the D gene not confidently named. The sequence in DNA is TGCGCCAGCAGCTTGGGAGCATCCACAGATACGCAGTATTTT. Its protein product is CASSLGASTDTQYF.